This T cell receptor (beta chain) was recorded in a study of T cell repertoires in cytomegalovirus infection. Study background: The authors relied on CMV epitopes, both recently identified HLA-C-restricted and well-studied HLA-B-restricted. Public TCR beta signatures indicated both CMV infection and matching HLA type.

Germline loops: CDR1 SGHTA, CDR2 FQGNSA. The CDR3 has 15 residues. Between the trimmed V and J ends, which lost 0 bases and 1 base, there was a span of 10 bases. TCRdb reanalysed the reads using MiXCR and keeps one entry per CDR3 protein. The sample contains about 570,000 distinct CDR3 sequences, about 39% of which appear only once. Details on this clonotype: Its antigen is undetermined.

The study's findings and limits: People with CMV and the relevant HLA were identified by cumulative public TCR beta family frequency. The response measured ex vivo was dominated by TCR beta clonotypes (HLA-C-restricted and CMV-specific).

This chain uses TRBV7-2 with TRBJ2-7; D may be TRBD1 or TRBD2 (5 bases each). Material: cultured PBMCs, obtained from culture after CMV antigen stimulation. This clonotype was sampled from a human donor in good health (CMV status not recorded). Some clones in this sample may be carry-over from other donors' samples. Here the CDR3 DNA reads TGTGCCAGCAGCTTAGCGTTGGGGGTATCCTACGAGCAGTACTTC. Protein: CASSLALGVSYEQYF.